What follows describes a single T cell receptor beta chain. This clone was seen more than once but under ten times. No antigen is known for it. Base-call qualities are not available, and no considerably larger clone is one nucleotide away. The study profiled bulk TCR beta-chain repertoires in matched peripheral blood, tumor and adjacent normal breast tissue taken from some 15 patients with early-stage breast cancer. Before surgery, roughly 4.5-11 mL of whole blood was collected into EDTA tubes and then processed within 2 hours. Ficoll-Paque centrifugation in SepMate-50 tubes was used to isolate peripheral blood mononuclear cells. For storage in liquid nitrogen, PBMCs were cryopreserved as aliquots of 2 to 4 million cells in approximately 90% FBS with approximately 10% DMSO. The Qiagen AllPrep DNA/RNA Mini kit was used to extract genomic DNA. From its cysteine to its phenylalanine, the CDR3 spans 17 amino acids. The entry retains the CDR3 DNA only, 51 bases that are in frame from base 1. Trimming at the junction amounts to 0 bases on V and 2 bases on J, and the germline ends lie 16 bases apart. CDR1 and CDR2 were assigned from the germline V gene as ENHRY and SYGVKD.

Each sample was amplified as two independent genomic DNA replicates: around 0.45 ug for blood and around 1.4 ug for tumor or normal breast. TCRB sequencing of genomic DNA was carried out with the ImmunoSeq Intro kit according to the manufacturer's instructions. For absolute quantification, the roughly 32-cycle multiplex PCR included proprietary primers along with spike-in control sequences. Single-end 150-bp reads were used to sequence an 87-bp fragment spanning the CDR3 and the flanking V and J genes. Seven samples, each with two replicates, were multiplexed per lane of an Illumina MiSeq using version 3.0 chemistry. In the original analysis: The vendor's proprietary pipeline handled the raw data processing, merging both replicates into a single result for each sample. Productive rearrangements sharing the V-gene family, CDR3 amino acid sequence and J-gene segment were defined as clonotypes. Clonality was computed as 1 minus the normalized Shannon entropy (Pielou evenness) of TCRB abundances. To estimate T cell density, the total number of templates was divided by the number of input cells, which was inferred from the amount of DNA input. Recon with default parameters was used to estimate total repertoire diversity and clonality. Tumor-enriched clonotypes were defined as having over 0.1% abundance in tumor and at least 32-fold higher abundance than in normal breast. TCRdb carries this immuneACCESS record with in-frame sequences only. Its versions omit some clonotypes, under half of them owing to an unresolved V gene in the studies checked, with the rest unexplained. V and J calls and clone size are those listed in that table; D and trimming were worked out from the DNA. Counted in this sample were around 48,000 clones; 90% to 95% of them appeared once. Approximately 4.7% of the sample is taken by the ten largest.

These data belong to a study of early stage breast cancer tumors (dated 2017 in TCRdb). About the full investigation: Of the approximately 15 invasive breast tumors, 12 to 13 were found to be estrogen receptor-positive, progesterone receptor-positive and HER2-negative. On average, each sample had 8.5 to 10-fold read coverage. The samples as a whole yielded under 3,500,000 detected templates, corresponding to about 1.1 million unique clonotypes. Of the approximately twelve ER+/PR+/HER2- tumors, eight were classified as invasive ductal carcinomas and four as invasive lobular carcinomas.

Beyond this particular receptor, the publication reports: Enriched TCRB sequences shared across patients were mostly commonly generated sequences, unlikely to play an important role in the tumor microenvironment. Compared with adjacent normal breast tissue, tumors had around 2.5-fold higher T cell density and higher clonality. Because the cohort was small, a breakdown by tumor subtype could not be done. Sequencing bulk genomic DNA from unsorted cells could not capture chain pairing or functional markers like CD4, CD8 and FOXP3. Repertoires from blood and normal breast were more alike than repertoires from blood and tumor, and in about 85% of the 16 patients, comparing each tissue with blood separated tumor from normal.

The sequence was obtained from an older person with breast cancer. The chain is assembled from TRBV10-3 and TRBJ1-2; the best D guess is TRBD1, with 6 bases matching. What was sequenced was blood. Here the CDR3 is given as CAISESRATRGNYGYTF. In nucleotides, the sequence is TGTGCCATCAGTGAGTCTCGCGCGACAAGGGGGAACTATGGCTACACCTTC.